These T cell receptor beta chains were read from a single sample in a study of identical twins. TCRdb processed the 5' RACE reads anew with MiXCR; each CDR3 protein has one entry. The table lists about 220,000 distinct CDR3 sequences, under 10% of them singletons. These data were also filed under a second study, of yellow fever vaccine responses in identical twins.

Material for sequencing was memory (CD45RO+) T cells sorted from blood. All receptors derive from a woman younger than 30 in good health. CDR3s include the opening cysteine and the closing phenylalanine or tryptophan. Each record gives: D gene, V gene, J gene, clone size, CDR3 DNA, CDR3 protein. D genes are given only for firm matches. Expanded clones are given a class, and other clones once, few, many or no size at all.

TRBD1	TRBV20-1	TRBJ2-1	many	TGCAGTGCTAGTGGGGACAGGGACTACAATGAGCAGTTCTTC	CSASGDRDYNEQFF
NA	TRBV21-1	TRBJ2-7	few	TGTGCCAGCAGCAAAGAGCGGGAGAAGCAGTACTTC	CASSKEREKQYF
NA	TRBV10-2	TRBJ2-2	NA	TGCGCCAGCAGGAAAGAGGCCTTAGCGGCGAACACCGGGGAGCTGTTTTTT	CASRKEALAANTGELFF
TRBD2	TRBV7-9	TRBJ2-3	many	TGTGCCAGCTCCCCGACTAGCCACCCCACAGATACGCAGTATTTT	CASSPTSHPTDTQYF
NA	TRBV10-1	TRBJ2-2	few	TGCGCCAGCAGTGAAAGGGACACCGGGGAGCTGTTTTTT	CASSERDTGELFF
TRBD2	TRBV6-2/TRBV6-3	TRBJ2-5	few	TGTGCCAGCAGTAAAATACTAGCGGGGGTACAAGAGACCCAGTACTTC	CASSKILAGVQETQYF
NA	TRBV4-1	TRBJ2-5	NA	TGCGCCAGCAGCCATACTCCGATCGACTCCCTCCCGGAGACCCAGTACTTC	CASSHTPIDSLPETQYF
TRBD1	TRBV5-1	TRBJ2-2	NA	TGCGCCAGCAGCTTGGTGACAGGGCGCCCCGGGGAGCTGTTTTTT	CASSLVTGRPGELFF
TRBD2	TRBV28	TRBJ2-3	NA	TGTGCCAGCATAAACGGGGGGGCAGATACGCAGTATTTT	CASINGGADTQYF
NA	TRBV6-1	TRBJ1-4	NA	TGTGCCAGCAGGGGAGAAGCCCTTGGTGAAAAACTGTTTTTT	CASRGEALGEKLFF
NA	TRBV23-1	TRBJ1-5	few	TGCGCCAGCAAGTACCAGGGTCGTCAGCCCCAGCATTTT	CASKYQGRQPQHF
TRBD2	TRBV10-3	TRBJ2-3	few	TGTGCCATCAGTGACCCGGGGGGTAGCACAGATACGCAGTATTTT	CAISDPGGSTDTQYF
TRBD1	TRBV29-1	TRBJ2-2	many	TGCAGCGTGCGGACAGGGGGGGTTTCCGGGGAGCTGTTTTTT	CSVRTGGVSGELFF
NA	TRBV5-1	TRBJ1-1	few	TGCGCCAGCAGCTCGGACAGACGAGAAGCTTTCTTT	CASSSDRREAFF
NA	TRBV12-3/TRBV12-4	TRBJ2-7	NA	TGTGCCAGCAGTTCCGGGGTAACCTACGAGCAGTACTTC	CASSSGVTYEQYF
TRBD2	TRBV25-1	TRBJ2-5	NA	TGTGCCAGCAGGCTTAGCGGGGGGACCCAAGAGACCCAGTACTTC	CASRLSGGTQETQYF
NA	TRBV7-6	TRBJ2-5	NA	TGTGCCAGCAGCGTGGCCCGGGAGACCCAGTACTTC	CASSVARETQYF
NA	TRBV19	TRBJ2-7	NA	TGTGCCAGTAGTGGCGGGCCTCCTAATGGGTACGAGCAGTACTTC	CASSGGPPNGYEQYF
NA	TRBV7-9	TRBJ2-1	few	TGTGCCAGCAGCTTTCCCCCAGGGAATGAGCAGTTCTTC	CASSFPPGNEQFF
NA	TRBV7-2	TRBJ2-2	few	TGTGCCAGCAGCTTAGCTTGGGTCCCCGGGGAGCTGTTTTTT	CASSLAWVPGELFF
TRBD1	TRBV28	TRBJ2-7	few	TGTGCCAGCAACCGACAGGGTGGCTCCTACGAGCAGTACTTC	CASNRQGGSYEQYF
NA	TRBV6-1	TRBJ1-6	NA	TGTGCCAGCAGCACGACCGCCCTTACATCCTATAATTCACCCCTCCACTTT	CASSTTALTSYNSPLHF
NA	TRBV14	TRBJ1-1	many	TGTGCCAGCAGCCAGGACCGGGGGACCAAGAACACTGAAGCTTTCTTT	CASSQDRGTKNTEAFF
NA	TRBV5-6	TRBJ2-7	few	TGTGCCAGCAGCTTAGCAGCAGGACTCTCTACGGGAGAGCAGTACTTC	CASSLAAGLSTGEQYF
TRBD1	TRBV20-1	TRBJ2-3	many	TGCAGTGCTAGACCAGGGGGCGGGGGCACAGATACGCAGTATTTT	CSARPGGGGTDTQYF
TRBD2	TRBV15	TRBJ2-1	many	TGTGCCACCAAAAGCGGACTAGCGGGACTGAATGAGCAGTTCTTC	CATKSGLAGLNEQFF
NA	TRBV20-1	TRBJ1-3	few	TGCAGTGCTGATACAAGTCCTGGAAACACCATATATTTT	CSADTSPGNTIYF
TRBD2	TRBV10-1	TRBJ2-4	few	TGCGCCAGCAGCCCGAGCCGGGCGGGAGGTGGGGTAGCCAAAAACATTCAGTACTTC	CASSPSRAGGGVAKNIQYF
NA	TRBV7-2	TRBJ2-2	many	TGTGCCAGCAGCCAGATAGGGCCCGGGGAGCTGTTTTTT	CASSQIGPGELFF
TRBD1	TRBV6-1	TRBJ1-5	few	TGTGCCAGCACGACAGGGCTCAATCAGCCCCAGCATTTT	CASTTGLNQPQHF
NA	TRBV5-1	TRBJ2-7	NA	TGCGCCAGCGCGATCAGGGGCGAATCCTACGAGCAGTACTTC	CASAIRGESYEQYF
TRBD2	TRBV7-2	TRBJ2-3	NA	TGTGCCAGCAGCCCCTCCCTAGCGGTAGGCGCAACGCAGTATTTT	CASSPSLAVGATQYF
NA	TRBV9	TRBJ2-2	few	TGTGCCAGCAGCCATAGTGGTGGTGGAGCCACGAACACCGGGGAGCTGTTTTTT	CASSHSGGGATNTGELFF